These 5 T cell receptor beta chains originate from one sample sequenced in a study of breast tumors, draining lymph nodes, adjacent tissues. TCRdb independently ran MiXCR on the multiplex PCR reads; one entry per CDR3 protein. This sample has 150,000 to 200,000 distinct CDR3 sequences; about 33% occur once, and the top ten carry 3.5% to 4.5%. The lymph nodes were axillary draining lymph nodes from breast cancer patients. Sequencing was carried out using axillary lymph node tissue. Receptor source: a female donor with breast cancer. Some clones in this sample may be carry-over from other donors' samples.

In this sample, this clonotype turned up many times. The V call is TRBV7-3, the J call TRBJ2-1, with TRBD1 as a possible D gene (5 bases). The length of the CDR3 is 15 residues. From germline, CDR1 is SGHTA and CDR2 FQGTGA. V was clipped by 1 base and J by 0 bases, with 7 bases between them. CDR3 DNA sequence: TGTGCCAGCAGCTTAAACAGGTTCTCCTACAATGAGCAGTTCTTC. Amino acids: CASSLNRFSYNEQFF.

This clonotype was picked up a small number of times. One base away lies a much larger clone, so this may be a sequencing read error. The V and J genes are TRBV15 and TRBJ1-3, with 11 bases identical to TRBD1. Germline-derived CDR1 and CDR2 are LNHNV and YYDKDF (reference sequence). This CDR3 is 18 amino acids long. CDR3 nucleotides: TGTGCCACCAGCAGAGATGCCGGACAGGGGGCTTATGGAAACACCATACATTTT. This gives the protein CATSRDAGQGAYGNTIHF. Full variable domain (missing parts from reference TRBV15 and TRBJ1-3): DAMVIQNPRYQVTQFGKPVTLSCSQTLNHNVMYWYQQKSSQAPKLLFHYYDKDFNNEADTPDNFQSRRPNTSFCFLDIRSPGLGDTAMYLCATSRDAGQGAYGNTIHFGEGSWLTVV.

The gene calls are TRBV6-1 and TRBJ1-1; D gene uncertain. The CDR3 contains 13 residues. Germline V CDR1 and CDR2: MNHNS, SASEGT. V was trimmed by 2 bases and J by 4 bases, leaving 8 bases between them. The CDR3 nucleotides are TGTGCCAGCAGTGAAAGGGCGCGCACTGAAGCTTTCTTT. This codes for CASSERARTEAFF.

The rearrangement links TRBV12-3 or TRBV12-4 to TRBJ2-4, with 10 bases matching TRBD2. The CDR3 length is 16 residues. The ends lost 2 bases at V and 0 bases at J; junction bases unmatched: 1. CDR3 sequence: CASSLIAGGAKNIQYF. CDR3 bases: TGTGCCAGCAGTTTAATAGCGGGGGGAGCCAAAAACATTCAGTACTTC.

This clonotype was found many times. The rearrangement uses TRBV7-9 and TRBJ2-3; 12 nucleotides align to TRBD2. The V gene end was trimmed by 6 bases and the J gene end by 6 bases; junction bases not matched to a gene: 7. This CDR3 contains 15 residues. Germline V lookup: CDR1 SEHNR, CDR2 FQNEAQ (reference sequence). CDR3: CASSPSGGAADTQYF. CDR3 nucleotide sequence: TGTGCCAGCAGTCCTAGCGGGGGGGCCGCGGATACGCAGTATTTT.